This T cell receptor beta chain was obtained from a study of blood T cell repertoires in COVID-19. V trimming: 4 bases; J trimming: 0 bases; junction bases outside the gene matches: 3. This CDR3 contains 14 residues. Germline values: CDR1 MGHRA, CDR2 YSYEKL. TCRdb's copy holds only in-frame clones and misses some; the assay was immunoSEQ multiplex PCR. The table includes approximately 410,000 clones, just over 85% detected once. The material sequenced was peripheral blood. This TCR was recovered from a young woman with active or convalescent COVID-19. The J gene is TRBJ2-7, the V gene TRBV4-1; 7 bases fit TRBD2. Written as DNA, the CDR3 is TGCGCCAGCAGCCTTGGACTAGACTCCTACGAGCAGTACTTC. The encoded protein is CASSLGLDSYEQYF.